Listed below are T cell receptor beta chains from one sample, sequenced in a study of naive and memory T cell subsets. TCRdb redid the calling of the UMI-ligation and nested PCR reads with MiXCR, one entry per CDR3 protein. The top ten clones hold around 2.7% of a sample with 99,000 or so distinct CDR3 sequences, about 15% of them seen once. The sample taken for sequencing was naive CD8+ T cells from blood. The receptors originated from a human donor in good health. Both conserved end residues are part of each CDR3. A D gene is named only where the DNA matches it firmly. Not all rows give a size; the values are once, few, many and, for expanded clones, a class.

size: NA; J: TRBJ2-7; D: NA; V: TRBV29-1; CDR3: CSVEDQDTYEQYF; DNA: TGCAGCGTTGAAGATCAGGACACCTACGAGCAGTACTTC
size: NA; J: TRBJ2-5; D: TRBD1; V: TRBV20-1; CDR3: CSADSPQIGDSHFEETQYF; DNA: TGCAGTGCCGATAGCCCCCAAATAGGGGACAGTCATTTTGAAGAGACCCAGTACTTC
size: few; J: TRBJ1-1; D: NA; V: TRBV5-8; CDR3: CASSSTVTEAFF; DNA: TGTGCCAGCAGCTCCACAGTCACTGAAGCTTTCTTT
size: few; J: TRBJ1-5; D: NA; V: TRBV11-2; CDR3: CASSTNSNQPQHF; DNA: TGTGCCAGCAGCACCAATAGCAATCAGCCCCAGCATTTT
size: few; J: TRBJ2-5; D: NA; V: TRBV5-4; CDR3: CASSSSGPFRETQYF; DNA: TGTGCCAGCAGCTCCTCAGGCCCCTTCAGGGAGACCCAGTACTTC
size: few; J: TRBJ2-1; D: NA; V: TRBV20-1; CDR3: CSARDPWRTNEQFF; DNA: TGCAGTGCTAGAGATCCGTGGAGGACTAATGAGCAGTTCTTC
size: NA; J: TRBJ1-5; D: NA; V: TRBV30; CDR3: CAWSKGGGNQPQHF; DNA: TGTGCCTGGAGTAAGGGTGGGGGCAATCAGCCCCAGCATTTT
size: NA; J: TRBJ2-5; D: NA; V: TRBV6-2/TRBV6-3; CDR3: CASSYRYQETQYF; DNA: TGTGCCAGCAGTTATAGGTACCAAGAGACCCAGTACTTC
size: once; J: TRBJ1-1; D: NA; V: TRBV13; CDR3: CASSSAQPTVEGMNTEAFF; DNA: TGTGCCAGCAGCTCCGCCCAACCGACAGTGGAGGGAATGAACACTGAAGCTTTCTTT
size: NA; J: TRBJ2-6; D: NA; V: TRBV15; CDR3: CATSSWGGFSGANVLTF; DNA: TGTGCCACCAGCAGTTGGGGCGGATTCTCTGGGGCCAACGTCCTGACTTTC
size: NA; J: TRBJ2-3; D: TRBD2; V: TRBV20-1; CDR3: CSARTSAYSTDTQYF; DNA: TGCAGTGCTAGAACTAGCGCCTATAGCACAGATACGCAGTATTTT
size: few; J: TRBJ1-5; D: TRBD1; V: TRBV20-1; CDR3: CSAESNPGQNQPQHF; DNA: TGCAGTGCTGAAAGTAACCCGGGACAGAATCAGCCCCAGCATTTT
size: few; J: TRBJ1-2; D: NA; V: TRBV12-5; CDR3: CASGSSDQEEGYTF; DNA: TGTGCTAGTGGTTCATCCGACCAGGAGGAAGGCTACACCTTC
size: many; J: TRBJ1-5; D: NA; V: TRBV6-7; CDR3: CASSLTRQELLDSNQPQHF; DNA: TGTGCCAGCAGTTTAACCCGCCAGGAATTACTAGATAGCAATCAGCCCCAGCATTTT
size: NA; J: TRBJ2-7; D: NA; V: TRBV28; CDR3: CASSFAGDSYEQYF; DNA: TGTGCCAGCAGTTTCGCCGGGGACTCCTACGAGCAGTACTTC
size: NA; J: TRBJ1-2; D: TRBD1; V: TRBV7-9; CDR3: CASSPQGQTPLRYGYTF; DNA: TGTGCCAGCAGCCCACAGGGACAGACACCTCTCCGCTATGGCTACACCTTC
size: NA; J: TRBJ2-7; D: NA; V: TRBV5-1; CDR3: CASSLGERGVHEQYF; DNA: TGCGCCAGCAGCTTGGGGGAGCGCGGGGTCCACGAGCAGTACTTC
size: NA; J: TRBJ1-2; D: NA; V: TRBV20-1; CDR3: CSARDGGF; DNA: TGCAGTGCTAGAGATGGCGGCTTC
size: few; J: TRBJ2-1; D: TRBD2; V: TRBV30; CDR3: CAWSVPPAGGREQFF; DNA: TGTGCCTGGAGTGTACCCCCAGCGGGAGGTCGTGAGCAGTTCTTC
size: many; J: TRBJ2-7; D: NA; V: TRBV11-3; CDR3: CASSLDWTRVGYEQYF; DNA: TGTGCCAGCAGCTTAGATTGGACCCGCGTCGGGTACGAGCAGTACTTC
size: few; J: TRBJ1-5; D: NA; V: TRBV27; CDR3: CASSLPGRNQPQHF; DNA: TGTGCCAGCAGTTTACCGGGGCGTAATCAGCCCCAGCATTTT
size: NA; J: TRBJ2-3; D: NA; V: TRBV28; CDR3: CASSWGGAEEPFTDTQYF; DNA: TGTGCCAGCAGTTGGGGGGGGGCCGAGGAGCCCTTCACAGATACGCAGTATTTT
size: few; J: TRBJ2-7; D: NA; V: TRBV28; CDR3: CASSLYKGEQYF; DNA: TGTGCCAGCAGTTTATACAAAGGCGAGCAGTACTTC
size: many; J: TRBJ2-7; D: NA; V: TRBV7-2; CDR3: CASSSTGFLVF; DNA: TGTGCCAGCAGCAGTACAGGGTTCCTCGTTTTC
size: NA; J: TRBJ2-7; D: TRBD1; V: TRBV10-3; CDR3: CAISQTGRQGDYEQYF; DNA: TGTGCCATCAGCCAAACAGGGCGGCAGGGGGACTACGAGCAGTACTTC
size: NA; J: TRBJ2-1; D: NA; V: TRBV7-9; CDR3: CASSLNVFGSSSQEEGYNEQFF; DNA: TGTGCCAGCAGCTTAAACGTATTCGGGTCCTCCTCCCAAGAAGAGGGTTACAATGAGCAGTTCTTC
size: few; J: TRBJ2-5; D: TRBD2; V: TRBV4-2; CDR3: CASSQATSGGWTQYF; DNA: TGTGCCAGCAGCCAGGCGACTAGCGGGGGATGGACCCAGTACTTC
size: once; J: TRBJ2-3; D: TRBD1; V: TRBV6-2/TRBV6-3; CDR3: CASSYQTGYRKDTQYF; DNA: TGTGCCAGCAGTTACCAGACAGGGTATAGGAAAGATACGCAGTATTTT
size: few; J: TRBJ2-5; D: TRBD2; V: TRBV27; CDR3: CASSPTSGGKDQQETQYF; DNA: TGTGCCAGCAGCCCGACTAGCGGGGGGAAAGACCAGCAAGAGACCCAGTACTTC
size: many; J: TRBJ2-5; D: NA; V: TRBV7-2; CDR3: CASSSGQQETQYF; DNA: TGTGCCAGCAGCTCTGGACAGCAAGAGACCCAGTACTTC
size: NA; J: TRBJ2-3; D: NA; V: TRBV12-3/TRBV12-4; CDR3: CACSTESSTDTQYF; DNA: TGTGCCTGCAGTACGGAGTCTAGCACAGATACGCAGTATTTT
size: few; J: TRBJ1-1; D: NA; V: TRBV27; CDR3: CASSLDYAAEAFF; DNA: TGTGCCAGCAGTCTGGACTACGCGGCTGAAGCTTTCTTT
size: few; J: TRBJ2-7; D: NA; V: TRBV27; CDR3: CASRRSSSYEQYF; DNA: TGTGCCAGCAGAAGGAGTTCATCCTACGAGCAGTACTTC
size: NA; J: TRBJ1-1; D: NA; V: TRBV2; CDR3: CASSESQANTEAFF; DNA: TGTGCCAGCAGTGAATCACAGGCGAACACTGAAGCTTTCTTT
size: NA; J: TRBJ2-3; D: NA; V: TRBV5-1; CDR3: CASSVGHPTDISTDTQYF; DNA: TGCGCCAGCAGCGTGGGACATCCAACGGATATAAGCACAGATACGCAGTATTTT
size: few; J: TRBJ1-1; D: TRBD1; V: TRBV10-3; CDR3: CATQLPGTGLGTEAFF; DNA: TGTGCCACTCAACTGCCTGGGACAGGGTTGGGCACTGAAGCTTTCTTT
size: NA; J: TRBJ1-1; D: NA; V: TRBV29-1; CDR3: CSVEGGGWMNTEAFF; DNA: TGCAGCGTTGAAGGCGGGGGTTGGATGAACACTGAAGCTTTCTTT
size: few; J: TRBJ2-1; D: NA; V: TRBV7-9; CDR3: CASSLPGAGNEQFF; DNA: TGTGCCAGCAGCCTCCCCGGTGCCGGCAATGAGCAGTTCTTC
size: NA; J: TRBJ2-2; D: TRBD2; V: TRBV29-1; CDR3: CSVELAGEVNTGELFF; DNA: TGCAGCGTTGAACTAGCGGGAGAGGTAAACACCGGGGAGCTGTTTTTT
size: NA; J: TRBJ2-4; D: NA; V: TRBV27; CDR3: CASSSPSENIQYF; DNA: TGTGCCAGCAGTTCTCCCAGTGAGAACATTCAGTACTTC
size: NA; J: TRBJ2-1; D: NA; V: TRBV24-1; CDR3: CATRGGTYNEQFF; DNA: TGTGCCACCAGGGGCGGGACCTACAATGAGCAGTTCTTC
size: NA; J: TRBJ2-1; D: NA; V: TRBV27; CDR3: CASSLIVANEQFF; DNA: TGTGCCAGCAGTTTAATAGTCGCCAATGAGCAGTTCTTC
size: few; J: TRBJ2-7; D: NA; V: TRBV7-9; CDR3: CASSVDYEQYF; DNA: TGTGCCAGCAGCGTAGACTACGAGCAGTACTTC
size: many; J: TRBJ2-7; D: NA; V: TRBV28; CDR3: CASSSIPSYEQYF; DNA: TGTGCCAGCAGTTCGATCCCGTCCTACGAGCAGTACTTC
size: NA; J: TRBJ2-1; D: NA; V: TRBV12-3/TRBV12-4; CDR3: CASTEDGSLYNEQFF; DNA: TGTGCCAGCACCGAGGATGGGAGTCTCTACAATGAGCAGTTCTTC
size: few; J: TRBJ2-7; D: NA; V: TRBV12-3/TRBV12-4; CDR3: CASSLVLGLGYEQYF; DNA: TGTGCCAGCAGTTTAGTTCTGGGATTGGGCTACGAGCAGTACTTC
size: few; J: TRBJ2-3; D: NA; V: TRBV2; CDR3: CASGPISSTDTQYF; DNA: TGTGCCAGCGGGCCGATCTCAAGCACAGATACGCAGTATTTT
size: few; J: TRBJ2-3; D: NA; V: TRBV19; CDR3: CASSVSEGLAADTQYF; DNA: TGTGCCAGTAGTGTGAGCGAGGGTTTGGCGGCAGATACGCAGTATTTT
size: many; J: TRBJ2-1; D: NA; V: TRBV27; CDR3: CASGLGGGPNEQFF; DNA: TGTGCCAGCGGGTTAGGTGGGGGGCCCAATGAGCAGTTCTTC
size: NA; J: TRBJ2-5; D: NA; V: TRBV27; CDR3: CASSLLRRSETQYF; DNA: TGTGCCAGCAGTCTCCTGAGGCGTTCAGAGACCCAGTACTTC
size: NA; J: TRBJ1-1; D: NA; V: TRBV6-1; CDR3: CASSVQGNTEAFF; DNA: TGTGCCAGCAGTGTTCAGGGGAACACTGAAGCTTTCTTT
size: NA; J: TRBJ2-5; D: NA; V: TRBV29-1; CDR3: CSVEGLGDPQETQYF; DNA: TGCAGCGTTGAAGGCCTCGGTGACCCCCAAGAGACCCAGTACTTC